This T cell receptor (beta chain) was documented in a study of shared clonotypes between healthy human individuals. General study findings and limits: An expected dependence of interdonor clonotype sharing on sequencing depth was noted.

Germline values: CDR1 MNHNS, CDR2 SASEGT. The length of the CDR3 is 15 residues. Between the trimmed V and J ends, which lost 2 bases and 0 bases, there was a span of 9 bases. Concerning this clone itself: Antigen: not known.

Terminally differentiated effector memory CD45RA+ cells were excluded from the naive CD8 cells, which were CD45RO-negative and positively selected for CCR7. Every one of the donors was a Caucasian adult that lived in Nashville, Tennessee. The authors ran the assay at deep level. Generated by immunoSEQ multiplex PCR, the TCRdb table keeps only in-frame clones and is missing some. The profile shows millions of clones, just under 95% of them singletons. The chain joins TRBV6-1 to TRBJ2-3, with D unclear. The sample taken for sequencing was naive CD8+ T cells sorted from blood. The TCR sequence derives from a man between 18 and 35 years old in good health. The CDR3 DNA follows: TGTGCCAGCAGTGAACCGATACTAAGCACAGATACGCAGTATTTT. Translated: CASSEPILSTDTQYF.